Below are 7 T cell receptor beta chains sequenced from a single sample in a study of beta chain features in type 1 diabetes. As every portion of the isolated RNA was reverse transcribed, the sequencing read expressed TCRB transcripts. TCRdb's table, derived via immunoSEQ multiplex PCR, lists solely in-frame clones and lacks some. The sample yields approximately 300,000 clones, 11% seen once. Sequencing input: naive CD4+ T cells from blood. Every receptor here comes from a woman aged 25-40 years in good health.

The CDR3 reads CASRPGGGTGELFF. The CDR3 coding sequence is TGTGCCAGCAGACCCGGGGGGGGAACCGGGGAGCTGTTTTTT. The V gene is TRBV28, the J gene TRBJ2-2; 8 nucleotides agree with TRBD2. Unmatched junction bases numbered 5, after V lost 6 bases and J lost 5 bases. Germline V gene sequence: CDR1 MDHEN, CDR2 SYDVKM. CDR3 length equals 14 residues.

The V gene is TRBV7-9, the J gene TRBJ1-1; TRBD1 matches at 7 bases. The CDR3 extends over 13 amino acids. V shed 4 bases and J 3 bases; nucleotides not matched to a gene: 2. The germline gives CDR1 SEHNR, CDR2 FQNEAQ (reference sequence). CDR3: CASSYGTDTEAFF. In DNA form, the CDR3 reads TGTGCCAGCAGCTACGGGACAGACACTGAAGCTTTCTTT.

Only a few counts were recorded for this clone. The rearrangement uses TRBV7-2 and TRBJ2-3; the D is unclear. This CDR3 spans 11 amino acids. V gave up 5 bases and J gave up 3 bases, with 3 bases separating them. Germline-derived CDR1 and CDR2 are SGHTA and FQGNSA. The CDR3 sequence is CASSATDTQYF. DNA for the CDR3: TGTGCCAGCAGCGCGACAGATACGCAGTATTTT.

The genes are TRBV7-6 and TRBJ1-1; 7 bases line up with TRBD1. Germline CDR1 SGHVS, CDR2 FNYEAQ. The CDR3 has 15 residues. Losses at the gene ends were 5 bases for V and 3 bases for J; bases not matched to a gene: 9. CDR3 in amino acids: CASSKTTGYDTEAFF. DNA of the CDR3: TGTGCCAGCAGCAAGACGACAGGGTACGACACTGAAGCTTTCTTT.

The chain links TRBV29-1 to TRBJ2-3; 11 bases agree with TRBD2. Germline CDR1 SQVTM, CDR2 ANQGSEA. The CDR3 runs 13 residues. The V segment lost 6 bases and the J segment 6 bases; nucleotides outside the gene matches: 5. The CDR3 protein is CSVLRTSGDTQYF. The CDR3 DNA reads TGCAGCGTCCTACGGACTAGCGGGGATACGCAGTATTTT.

For the CDR3, the DNA is TGTGCCAGCAGCTTGGGACTAGCGGGAGGGCCCTACGAGCAGTACTTC. Translated: CASSLGLAGGPYEQYF. The gene calls are TRBV7-2 and TRBJ2-7; 16 nucleotides line up with TRBD2. CDR1 is SGHTA, CDR2 FQGNSA, per germline. After removal of 3 bases from V and 2 bases from J, the junction contained 1 base not matched to a gene. This CDR3 contains 16 residues. Based on the CDR3 plus reference TRBV7-2 and TRBJ2-7, the full variable domain is GAGVSQSPSNKVTEKGKDVELRCDPISGHTALYWYRQSLGQGLEFLIYFQGNSAPDKSGLPSDRFSAERTGGSVSTLTIQRTQQEDSAVYLCASSLGLAGGPYEQYFGPGTRLTVT.

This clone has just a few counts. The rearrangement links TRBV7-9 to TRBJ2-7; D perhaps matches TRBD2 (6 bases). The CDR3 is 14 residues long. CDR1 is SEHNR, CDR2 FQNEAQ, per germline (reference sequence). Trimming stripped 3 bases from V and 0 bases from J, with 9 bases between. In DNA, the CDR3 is TGTGCCAGCAGCTTCCGTAGCGGCTCCTACGAGCAGTACTTC. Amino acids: CASSFRSGSYEQYF.